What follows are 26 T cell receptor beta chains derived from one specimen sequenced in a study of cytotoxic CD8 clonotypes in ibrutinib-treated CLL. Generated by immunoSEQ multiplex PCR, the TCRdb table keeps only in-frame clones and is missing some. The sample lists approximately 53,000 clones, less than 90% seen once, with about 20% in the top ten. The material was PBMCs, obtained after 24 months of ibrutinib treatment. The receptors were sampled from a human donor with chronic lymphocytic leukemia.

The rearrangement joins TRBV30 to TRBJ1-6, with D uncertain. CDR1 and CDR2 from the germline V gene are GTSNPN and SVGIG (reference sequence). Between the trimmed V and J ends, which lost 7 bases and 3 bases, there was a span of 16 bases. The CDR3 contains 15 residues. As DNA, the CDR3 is TGTGCCTACCTAATGGCAGCAGGCTATAATTCACCCCTCCACTTT. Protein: CAYLMAAGYNSPLHF.

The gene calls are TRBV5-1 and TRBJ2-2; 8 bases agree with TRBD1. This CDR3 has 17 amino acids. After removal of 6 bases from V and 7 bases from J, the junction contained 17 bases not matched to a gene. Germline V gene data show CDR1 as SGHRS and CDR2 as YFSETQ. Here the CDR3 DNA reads TGCGCCAGCAACCCTCGGACAGGGACCATTTCGGGCGGGGAGCTGTTTTTT. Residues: CASNPRTGTISGGELFF.

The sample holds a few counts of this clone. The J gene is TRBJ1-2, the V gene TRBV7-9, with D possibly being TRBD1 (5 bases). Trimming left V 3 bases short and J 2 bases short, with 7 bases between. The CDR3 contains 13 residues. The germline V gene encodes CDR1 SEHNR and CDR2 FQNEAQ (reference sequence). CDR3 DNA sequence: TGTGCCAGCAGCTTGACAGAGAACTATGGCTACACCTTC. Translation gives CASSLTENYGYTF.

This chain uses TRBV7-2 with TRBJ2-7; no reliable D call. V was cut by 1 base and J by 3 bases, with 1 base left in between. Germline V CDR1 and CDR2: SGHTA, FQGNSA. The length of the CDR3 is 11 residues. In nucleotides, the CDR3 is TGTGCCAGCAGCTTAGACTACGAGCAGTACTTC. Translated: CASSLDYEQYF.

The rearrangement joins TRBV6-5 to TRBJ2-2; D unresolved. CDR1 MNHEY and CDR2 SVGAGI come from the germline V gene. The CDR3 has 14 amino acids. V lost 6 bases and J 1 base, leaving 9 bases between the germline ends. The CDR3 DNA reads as TGTGCCAGCAGCCCCCGGAGGAACACCGGGGAGCTGTTTTTT. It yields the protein CASSPRRNTGELFF.

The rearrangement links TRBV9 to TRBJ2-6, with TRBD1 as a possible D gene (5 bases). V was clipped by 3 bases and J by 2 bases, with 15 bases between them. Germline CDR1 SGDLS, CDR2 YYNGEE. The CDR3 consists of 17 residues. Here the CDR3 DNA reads TGTGCCAGCAGCGGGTACCTCAGGGTAACTGGGGCCAACGTCCTGACTTTC. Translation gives CASSGYLRVTGANVLTF.

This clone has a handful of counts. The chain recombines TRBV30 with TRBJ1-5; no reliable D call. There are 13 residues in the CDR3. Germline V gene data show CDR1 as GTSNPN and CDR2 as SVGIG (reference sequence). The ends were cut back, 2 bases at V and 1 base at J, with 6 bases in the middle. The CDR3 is CAWSTLSNQPQHF. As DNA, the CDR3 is TGTGCCTGGAGTACTCTAAGCAATCAGCCCCAGCATTTT.

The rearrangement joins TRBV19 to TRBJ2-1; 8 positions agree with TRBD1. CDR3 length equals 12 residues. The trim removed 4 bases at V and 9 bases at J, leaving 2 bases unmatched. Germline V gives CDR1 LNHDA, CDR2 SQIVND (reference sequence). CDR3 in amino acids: CASSRTGIEQFF. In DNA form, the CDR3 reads TGTGCCAGTAGTAGGACAGGGATTGAGCAGTTCTTC.

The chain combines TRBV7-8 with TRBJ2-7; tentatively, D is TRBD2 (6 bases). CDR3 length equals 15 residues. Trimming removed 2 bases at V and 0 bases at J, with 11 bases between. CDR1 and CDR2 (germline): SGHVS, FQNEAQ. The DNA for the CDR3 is TGTGCCAGCAGCTTAACCGCGGACTACTCCTACGAGCAGTACTTC. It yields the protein CASSLTADYSYEQYF.

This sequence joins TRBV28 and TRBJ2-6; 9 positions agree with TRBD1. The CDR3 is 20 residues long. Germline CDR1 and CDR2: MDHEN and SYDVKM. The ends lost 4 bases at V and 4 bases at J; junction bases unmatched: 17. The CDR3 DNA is TGTGCCAGCAGTTCCGTCTCCACCGGACAGGGGTTAACAGGGGCCAACGTCCTGACTTTC. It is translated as CASSSVSTGQGLTGANVLTF.

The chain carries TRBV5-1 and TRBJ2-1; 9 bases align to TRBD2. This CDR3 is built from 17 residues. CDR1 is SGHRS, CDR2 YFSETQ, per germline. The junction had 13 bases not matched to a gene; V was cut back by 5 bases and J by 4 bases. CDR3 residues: CASRQTLTSGTYNEQFF. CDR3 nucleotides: TGCGCCAGCAGACAAACGTTGACTAGCGGAACTTACAATGAGCAGTTCTTC.

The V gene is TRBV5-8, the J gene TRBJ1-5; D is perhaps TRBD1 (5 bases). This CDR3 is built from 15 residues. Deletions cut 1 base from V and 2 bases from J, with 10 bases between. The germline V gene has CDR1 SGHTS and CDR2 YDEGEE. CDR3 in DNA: TGTGCCAGCAGCTTGCAGGGTCCGGGCAATCAGCCCCAGCATTTT. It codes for CASSLQGPGNQPQHF. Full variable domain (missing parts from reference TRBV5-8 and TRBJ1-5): EAGVTQSPTHLIKTRGQQATLRCSPISGHTSVYWYQQALGLGLQFLLWYDEGEERNRGNFPPRFSGRQFPNYSSELNVNALELEDSALYLCASSLQGPGNQPQHFGDGTRLSIL.

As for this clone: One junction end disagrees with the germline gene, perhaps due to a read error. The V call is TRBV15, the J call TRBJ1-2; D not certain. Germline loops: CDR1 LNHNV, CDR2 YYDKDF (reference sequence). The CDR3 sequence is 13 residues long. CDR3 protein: CATSRDLRAHTLF. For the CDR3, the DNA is TGTGCCACCAGCAGAGATCTACGCGCGCATACCTTGTTC.

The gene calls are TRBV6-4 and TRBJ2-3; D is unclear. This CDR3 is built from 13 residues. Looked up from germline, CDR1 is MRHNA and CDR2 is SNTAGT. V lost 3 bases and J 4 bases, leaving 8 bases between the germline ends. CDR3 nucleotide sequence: TGTGCCAGCAGTGAGAAACCCCCAGATACGCAGTATTTT. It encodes CASSEKPPDTQYF.

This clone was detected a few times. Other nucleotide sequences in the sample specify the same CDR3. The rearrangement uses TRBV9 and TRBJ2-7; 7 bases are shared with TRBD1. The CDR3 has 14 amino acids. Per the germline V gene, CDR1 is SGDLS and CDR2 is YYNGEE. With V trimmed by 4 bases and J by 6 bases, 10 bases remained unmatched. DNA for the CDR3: TGTGCCAGCAGCCCCCGACAGGGTTCGGGCGAGCAGTACTTC. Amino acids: CASSPRQGSGEQYF.

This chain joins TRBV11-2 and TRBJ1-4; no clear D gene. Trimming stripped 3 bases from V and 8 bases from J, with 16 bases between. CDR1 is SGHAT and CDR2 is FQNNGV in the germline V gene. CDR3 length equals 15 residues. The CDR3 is CASSLRTAVGEKLFF. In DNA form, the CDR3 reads TGTGCCAGCAGCTTGAGGACGGCCGTTGGGGAAAAACTGTTTTTT.

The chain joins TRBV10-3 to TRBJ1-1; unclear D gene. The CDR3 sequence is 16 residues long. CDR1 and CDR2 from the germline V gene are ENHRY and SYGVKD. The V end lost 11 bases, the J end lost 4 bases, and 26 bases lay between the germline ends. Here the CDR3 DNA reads TGTGCCGCTAAGGCCGGGGAAGGCCCGACGCCCACTGAAGCTTTCTTT. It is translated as CAAKAGEGPTPTEAFF.

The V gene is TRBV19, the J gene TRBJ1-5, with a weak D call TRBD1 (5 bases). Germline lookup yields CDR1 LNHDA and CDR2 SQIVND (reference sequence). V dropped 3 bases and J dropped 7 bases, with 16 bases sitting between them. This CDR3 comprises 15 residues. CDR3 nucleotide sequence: TGTGCCAGTAGTATTGTACGGGGCCCCGGACAGCCCCAGCATTTT. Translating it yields CASSIVRGPGQPQHF.

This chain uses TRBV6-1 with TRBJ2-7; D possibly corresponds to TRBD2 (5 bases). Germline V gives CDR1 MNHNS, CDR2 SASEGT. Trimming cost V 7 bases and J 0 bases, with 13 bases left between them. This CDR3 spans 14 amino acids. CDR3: CASMNSRGSYEQYF. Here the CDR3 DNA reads TGTGCCAGCATGAATAGTCGGGGCTCCTACGAGCAGTACTTC.

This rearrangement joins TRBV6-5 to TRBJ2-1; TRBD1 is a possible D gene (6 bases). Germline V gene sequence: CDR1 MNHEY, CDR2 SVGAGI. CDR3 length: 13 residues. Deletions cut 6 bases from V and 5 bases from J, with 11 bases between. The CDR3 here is CASSPEGDNEQFF. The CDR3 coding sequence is TGTGCCAGCAGCCCAGAGGGGGACAATGAGCAGTTCTTC.

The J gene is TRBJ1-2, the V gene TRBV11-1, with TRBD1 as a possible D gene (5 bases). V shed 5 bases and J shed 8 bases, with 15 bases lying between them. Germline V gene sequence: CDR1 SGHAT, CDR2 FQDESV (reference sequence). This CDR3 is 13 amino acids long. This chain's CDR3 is CASSRGLEGGYTF. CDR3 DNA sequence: TGTGCCAGCAGCCGGGGACTCGAGGGAGGCTACACCTTC.

CDR3 sequence reads: CASSGGLAGGRDTQYF. The DNA of the CDR3 is TGTGCCAGCAGCGGGGGACTAGCGGGAGGCCGAGATACGCAGTATTTT. J is TRBJ2-3 and V is TRBV11-2; 15 positions match TRBD2. The ends lost 5 bases at V and 5 bases at J; junction bases unmatched: 5. CDR3 length: 16 residues. Germline CDR1 and CDR2: SGHAT and FQNNGV.

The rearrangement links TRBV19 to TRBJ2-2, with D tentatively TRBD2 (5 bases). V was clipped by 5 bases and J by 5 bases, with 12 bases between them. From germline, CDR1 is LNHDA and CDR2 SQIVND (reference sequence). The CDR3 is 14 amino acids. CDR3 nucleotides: TGTGCCAGTAGTGAGTTCCCGGGGACCGGGGAGCTGTTTTTT. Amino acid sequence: CASSEFPGTGELFF.

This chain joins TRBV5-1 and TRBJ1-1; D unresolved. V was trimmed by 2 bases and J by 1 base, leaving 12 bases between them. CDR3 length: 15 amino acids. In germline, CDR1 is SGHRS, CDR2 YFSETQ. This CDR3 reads CASSFGATTNTEAFF. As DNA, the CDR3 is TGCGCCAGCAGCTTTGGTGCAACTACGAACACTGAAGCTTTCTTT. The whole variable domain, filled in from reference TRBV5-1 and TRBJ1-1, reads KAGVTQTPRYLIKTRGQQVTLSCSPISGHRSVSWYQQTPGQGLQFLFEYFSETQRNKGNFPGRFSGRQFSNSRSEMNVSTLELGDSALYLCASSFGATTNTEAFFGQGTRLTVV.

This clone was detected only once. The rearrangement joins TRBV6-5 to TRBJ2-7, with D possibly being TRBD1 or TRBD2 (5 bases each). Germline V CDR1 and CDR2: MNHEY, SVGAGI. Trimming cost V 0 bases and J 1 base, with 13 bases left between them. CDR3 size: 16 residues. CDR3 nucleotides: TGTGCCAGCAGTTACTCCTCCGGGGCTAGTTCCTACGAGCAGTACTTC. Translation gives CASSYSSGASSYEQYF.

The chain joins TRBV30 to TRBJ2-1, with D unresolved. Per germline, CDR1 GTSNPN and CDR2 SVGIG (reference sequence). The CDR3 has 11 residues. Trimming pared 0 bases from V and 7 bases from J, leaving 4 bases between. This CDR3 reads CAWSVGNEQFF. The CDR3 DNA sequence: TGTGCCTGGAGTGTGGGTAATGAGCAGTTCTTC.